Listed below are T cell receptor beta chains from one sample, sequenced in a study of early T cells in non-severe SARS-CoV-2 infection. TCRdb independently ran MiXCR on the 5' RACE reads; one entry per CDR3 protein. Among over 25,000 distinct CDR3 sequences listed, approximately 5% were seen once. Sequencing used whole blood. Receptor source: an adult who was a healthcare worker with PCR-confirmed SARS-CoV-2 infection or an uninfected control (not recorded which). Each CDR3 is given with its conserved first and last residue. Fields, in order: D gene, clone size, V gene, J gene, CDR3 protein, CDR3 DNA. D genes are given only for firm matches. Clone size is not always given. Where it is, it says once, few, many or a class for expanded clones.

D: -; size: few; V: TRBV7-9; J: TRBJ2-5; CDR3: CASSLTGTTQETQYF; DNA: TGTGCCAGCAGCTTAACGGGGACGACCCAAGAGACCCAGTACTTC
D: -; size: many; V: TRBV29-1; J: TRBJ1-2; CDR3: CSVGQGINYGYTF; DNA: TGCAGCGTTGGCCAGGGGATCAACTATGGCTACACCTTC
D: -; size: few; V: TRBV12-3/TRBV12-4; J: TRBJ1-2; CDR3: CASRPRSHPDYGYTF; DNA: TGTGCCAGCAGACCCCGGAGCCACCCTGACTATGGCTACACCTTC
D: TRBD1; size: many; V: TRBV28; J: TRBJ1-2; CDR3: CASRTGQGGGYTF; DNA: TGTGCCAGCAGAACGGGACAGGGGGGCGGCTACACCTTC
D: -; size: many; V: TRBV2; J: TRBJ2-5; CDR3: CASSEAETQYF; DNA: TGTGCCAGCAGTGAAGCGGAGACCCAGTACTTC
D: -; size: many; V: TRBV5-1; J: TRBJ2-7; CDR3: CASNLGGSSYEQYF; DNA: TGCGCCAGCAATTTGGGCGGTAGCTCCTACGAGCAGTACTTC
D: -; size: many; V: TRBV7-6; J: TRBJ2-5; CDR3: CASSLGTGGGQETQYF; DNA: TGTGCCAGCAGCTTAGGCACAGGGGGGGGCCAAGAGACCCAGTACTTC
D: TRBD1; size: -; V: TRBV11-2; J: TRBJ1-6; CDR3: CASSLETGSNNSPLHF; DNA: TGTGCCAGCAGCTTAGAGACAGGGAGTAATAATTCACCCCTCCACTTT
D: -; size: many; V: TRBV3-1; J: TRBJ1-1; CDR3: CASSQWGGTEAFF; DNA: TGTGCCAGCAGTCAGTGGGGGGGCACTGAAGCTTTCTTT
D: -; size: many; V: TRBV6-2/TRBV6-3; J: TRBJ1-2; CDR3: CASSRQNYGYTF; DNA: TGTGCCAGCAGTCGACAGAACTATGGCTACACCTTC
D: -; size: many; V: TRBV5-4; J: TRBJ2-1; CDR3: CASSLARARNEQFF; DNA: TGTGCCAGCAGCTTGGCCAGGGCTAGGAATGAGCAGTTCTTC
D: TRBD1; size: many; V: TRBV12-5; J: TRBJ1-5; CDR3: CASGTGGGNQPQHF; DNA: TGTGCTAGTGGGACAGGGGGAGGCAATCAGCCCCAGCATTTT
D: -; size: many; V: TRBV20-1; J: TRBJ1-1; CDR3: CSARDRNTEAFF; DNA: TGCAGTGCCAGAGACAGAAACACTGAAGCTTTCTTT
D: -; size: many; V: TRBV2; J: TRBJ2-3; CDR3: CASTIKGASPDTQYF; DNA: TGTGCCAGCACCATAAAAGGGGCCTCCCCAGATACGCAGTATTTT
D: -; size: many; V: TRBV11-2; J: TRBJ1-2; CDR3: CASSHTDSYGYTF; DNA: TGTGCCAGCAGTCATACGGATAGCTATGGCTACACCTTC
D: -; size: many; V: TRBV29-1; J: TRBJ1-2; CDR3: CSVEELVGDYGYTF; DNA: TGCAGCGTTGAAGAATTAGTGGGGGACTATGGCTACACCTTC
D: TRBD2; size: few; V: TRBV5-1; J: TRBJ2-7; CDR3: CASSLGVAGPYEQYF; DNA: TGCGCCAGCAGCTTGGGGGTAGCGGGGCCCTACGAGCAGTACTTC
D: -; size: many; V: TRBV12-3/TRBV12-4; J: TRBJ2-2; CDR3: CASTTMGDTGELFF; DNA: TGTGCCAGCACTACGATGGGGGACACCGGGGAGCTGTTTTTT
D: TRBD2; size: many; V: TRBV6-1; J: TRBJ2-1; CDR3: CASSEIGDGAGGNEQFF; DNA: TGTGCCAGCAGTGAAATAGGGGACGGAGCGGGGGGAAATGAGCAGTTCTTC
D: -; size: many; V: TRBV15; J: TRBJ1-6; CDR3: CATSRDTGGPLHF; DNA: TGTGCCACCAGCAGAGATACGGGTGGACCCCTCCACTTT
D: -; size: many; V: TRBV7-6; J: TRBJ2-2; CDR3: CASSLGPSPGELFF; DNA: TGTGCCAGCAGCTTAGGGCCAAGCCCCGGGGAGCTGTTTTTT
D: TRBD1; size: many; V: TRBV20-1; J: TRBJ2-5; CDR3: CSAKTGVEETQYF; DNA: TGCAGTGCTAAGACAGGGGTTGAAGAGACCCAGTACTTC
D: TRBD1; size: many; V: TRBV20-1; J: TRBJ1-3; CDR3: CSARASGTGNGNTIYF; DNA: TGCAGTGCTAGGGCTTCCGGGACAGGGAATGGAAACACCATATATTTT
D: -; size: many; V: TRBV18; J: TRBJ2-1; CDR3: CASSPGGALSSYNEQFF; DNA: TGTGCCAGCTCACCTGGGGGCGCCCTAAGCTCCTACAATGAGCAGTTCTTC
D: -; size: many; V: TRBV19; J: TRBJ2-5; CDR3: CASSISWTAQETQYF; DNA: TGTGCCAGTAGTATAAGTTGGACAGCGCAAGAGACCCAGTACTTC
D: -; size: many; V: TRBV19; J: TRBJ1-6; CDR3: CASSLKTGGSPLHF; DNA: TGTGCCAGTAGTCTCAAGACAGGAGGCTCACCCCTCCACTTT
D: -; size: many; V: TRBV12-5; J: TRBJ2-1; CDR3: CASGSGPISNEQFF; DNA: TGTGCTAGTGGTTCGGGACCTATTTCCAATGAGCAGTTCTTC
D: -; size: few; V: TRBV2; J: TRBJ2-1; CDR3: CASSEGGSYNEQFF; DNA: TGTGCCAGCAGTGAGGGGGGCAGCTACAATGAGCAGTTCTTC
D: TRBD1; size: many; V: TRBV20-1; J: TRBJ2-1; CDR3: CSARDGQGDEQFF; DNA: TGCAGTGCTAGAGATGGACAGGGCGATGAGCAGTTCTTC
D: TRBD1; size: -; V: TRBV2; J: TRBJ2-3; CDR3: CASSGGTGARGTDTQYF; DNA: TGTGCCAGCAGTGGGGGAACAGGGGCGCGGGGCACAGATACGCAGTATTTT
D: TRBD1; size: few; V: TRBV3-1; J: TRBJ2-7; CDR3: CASSHAPGATGGRSYEQYF; DNA: TGTGCCAGCAGCCATGCCCCGGGGGCCACAGGGGGCCGATCCTACGAGCAGTACTTC
D: TRBD2; size: many; V: TRBV20-1; J: TRBJ2-2; CDR3: CSARDGLAGDTGELFF; DNA: TGCAGTGCTAGAGATGGACTAGCGGGGGACACCGGGGAGCTGTTTTTT
D: -; size: few; V: TRBV29-1; J: TRBJ2-2; CDR3: CSVERTRGAGELFF; DNA: TGCAGCGTTGAGAGGACGAGGGGCGCCGGGGAGCTGTTTTTT
D: TRBD1; size: -; V: TRBV12-3/TRBV12-4; J: TRBJ1-2; CDR3: CASSADRYLGYTF; DNA: TGTGCCAGCAGTGCGGACAGGTACCTTGGCTACACCTTC
D: -; size: many; V: TRBV12-3/TRBV12-4; J: TRBJ2-7; CDR3: CASRGDGGTHEQYF; DNA: TGTGCCAGCAGGGGGGACGGGGGTACGCACGAGCAGTACTTC
D: -; size: -; V: TRBV5-1; J: TRBJ2-7; CDR3: CASSLVSYSYEQYF; DNA: TGCGCCAGCAGCTTGGTTTCCTACTCCTACGAGCAGTACTTC
D: -; size: -; V: TRBV12-3/TRBV12-4; J: TRBJ1-1; CDR3: CASSPRRVGTEAFF; DNA: TGTGCCAGCAGTCCCCGCAGGGTTGGCACTGAAGCTTTCTTT
D: -; size: -; V: TRBV10-3; J: TRBJ2-3; CDR3: CAISEGTVADTQYF; DNA: TGTGCCATCAGTGAGGGAACAGTCGCAGATACGCAGTATTTT